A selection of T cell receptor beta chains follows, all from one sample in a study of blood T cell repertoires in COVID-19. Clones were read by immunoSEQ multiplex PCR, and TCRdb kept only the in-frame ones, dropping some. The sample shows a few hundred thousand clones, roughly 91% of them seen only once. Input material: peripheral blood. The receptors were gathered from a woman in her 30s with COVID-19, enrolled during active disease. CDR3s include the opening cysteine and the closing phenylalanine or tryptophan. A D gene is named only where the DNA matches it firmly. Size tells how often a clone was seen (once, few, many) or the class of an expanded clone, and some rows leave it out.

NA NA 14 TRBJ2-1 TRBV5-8 CASSPHPTSNEQFF TGTGCCAGCAGCCCTCACCCGACTAGTAATGAGCAGTTCTTC
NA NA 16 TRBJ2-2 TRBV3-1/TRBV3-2 CASSQLAGANTGELFF TGTGCCAGCAGCCAGTTGGCAGGGGCCAACACCGGGGAGCTGTTTTTT
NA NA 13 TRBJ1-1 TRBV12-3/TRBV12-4 CASSLRGNTEAFF TGTGCCAGCAGTTTAAGGGGGAACACTGAAGCTTTCTTT
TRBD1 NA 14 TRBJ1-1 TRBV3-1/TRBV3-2 CASSPGTGTIEAFF TGTGCCAGCAGCCCCGGGACAGGGACCATTGAAGCTTTCTTT
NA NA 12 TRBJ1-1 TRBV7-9 CASSYGNTEAFF TGTGCCAGCAGTTACGGGAACACTGAAGCTTTCTTT
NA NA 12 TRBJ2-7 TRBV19 CASSIGSYEQYF TGTGCCAGTAGTATCGGCTCCTACGAGCAGTACTTC
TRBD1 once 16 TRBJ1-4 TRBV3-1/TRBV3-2 CASSQDRTGGPEKLFF TGTGCCAGCAGCCAAGATCGGACAGGGGGCCCGGAAAAACTGTTTTTT
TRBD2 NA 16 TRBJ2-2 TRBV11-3 CASSTTGLVGPGELFF TGTGCCAGCAGCACCACAGGACTAGTCGGGCCCGGGGAGCTGTTTTTT
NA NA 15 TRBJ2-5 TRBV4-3 CASSQDDGQSETQYF TGCGCCAGCAGCCAAGATGACGGACAATCAGAGACCCAGTACTTC
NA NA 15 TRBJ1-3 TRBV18 CASSPLQESGNTIYF TGTGCCAGCTCACCGTTGCAGGAATCTGGAAACACCATATATTTT
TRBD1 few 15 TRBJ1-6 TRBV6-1 CASSEEQGNNSPLHF TGTGCCAGCAGTGAAGAACAGGGGAACAATTCACCCCTCCACTTT
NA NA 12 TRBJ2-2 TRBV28 CASLGNTGELFF TGTGCCAGCCTAGGGAACACCGGGGAGCTGTTTTTT
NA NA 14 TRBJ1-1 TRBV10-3 CAISERWGVTEAFF TGTGCCATCAGTGAAAGGTGGGGGGTCACTGAAGCTTTCTTT
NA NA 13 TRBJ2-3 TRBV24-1 CATTRDGADTQYF TGTGCCACCACCCGTGACGGGGCAGATACGCAGTATTTT
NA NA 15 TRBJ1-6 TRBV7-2 CASSLAGGVNSPLHF TGTGCCAGCAGCTTAGCGGGAGGGGTTAATTCACCCCTCCACTTT
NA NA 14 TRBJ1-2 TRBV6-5 CASSYSPWTDGYTF TGTGCCAGCAGTTACTCTCCCTGGACAGATGGCTACACCTTC
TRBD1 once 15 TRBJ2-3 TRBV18 CASSPTGASTDTQYF TGTGCCAGCTCACCAACAGGGGCTAGCACAGATACGCAGTATTTT
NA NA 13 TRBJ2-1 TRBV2 CASLTFTYNEQFF TGTGCCAGCTTAACATTCACATACAATGAGCAGTTCTTC
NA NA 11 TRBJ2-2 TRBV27 CASGPAGELFF TGTGCCAGCGGGCCCGCCGGGGAGCTGTTTTTT
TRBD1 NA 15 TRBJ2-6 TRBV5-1 CASRQGSTGANVLTF TGCGCCAGCAGACAGGGGTCCACTGGGGCCAACGTCCTGACTTTC
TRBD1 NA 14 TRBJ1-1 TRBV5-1 CASSWGQGDTEAFF TGCGCCAGCAGCTGGGGACAGGGGGACACTGAAGCTTTCTTT
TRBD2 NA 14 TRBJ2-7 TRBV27 CASSPHSGGREQYF TGTGCCAGCAGTCCCCACAGCGGGGGTAGAGAGCAGTACTTC
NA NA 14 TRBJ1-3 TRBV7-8 CASSLTGFGNTIYF TGTGCCAGCAGCTTAACCGGGTTTGGAAACACCATATATTTT
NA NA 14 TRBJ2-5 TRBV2 CASSELQGQETQYF TGTGCCAGCAGTGAACTGCAGGGGCAAGAGACCCAGTACTTC
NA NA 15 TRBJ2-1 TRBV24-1 CATSDPRTAYNEQFF TGTGCCACCAGTGATCCGAGGACAGCCTACAATGAGCAGTTCTTC
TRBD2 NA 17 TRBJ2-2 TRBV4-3 CASSQANGRGNTGELFF TGCGCCAGCAGCCAGGCGAACGGGAGGGGAAACACCGGGGAGCTGTTTTTT
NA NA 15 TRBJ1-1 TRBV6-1 CASSEEEIQRSEAFF TGTGCCAGCAGTGAAGAGGAGATACAAAGAAGTGAAGCTTTCTTT
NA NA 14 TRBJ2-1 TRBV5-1 CASSVGTFDNEQFF TGCGCCAGCAGCGTCGGGACTTTTGACAATGAGCAGTTCTTC
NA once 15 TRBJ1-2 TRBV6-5 CASSYFSGVGRGYTF TGTGCCAGCAGTTACTTCAGCGGGGTTGGGAGAGGCTACACCTTC
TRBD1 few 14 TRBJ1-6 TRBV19 CASSIAGQNSPLHF TGTGCCAGTAGTATAGCGGGACAGAATTCACCCCTCCACTTT
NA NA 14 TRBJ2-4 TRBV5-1 CASSSALVGDIQYF TGCGCCAGCAGCTCTGCCCTCGTAGGGGACATTCAGTACTTC
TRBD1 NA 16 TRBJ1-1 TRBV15 CATSRDRDSVNTEAFF TGTGCCACCAGCAGAGATCGGGACAGTGTGAACACTGAAGCTTTCTTT
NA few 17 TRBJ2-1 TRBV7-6 CASSYLATLSSYNEQFF TGTGCCAGCAGCTATCTAGCAACTTTGTCCTCCTACAATGAGCAGTTCTTC
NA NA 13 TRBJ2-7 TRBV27 CASGRNNRVEQYF TGTGCCAGCGGAAGAAATAACAGGGTCGAGCAGTACTTC
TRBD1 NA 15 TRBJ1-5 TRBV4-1 CASSPLTGSNQPQHF TGCGCCAGCAGCCCGCTGACAGGGAGCAATCAGCCCCAGCATTTT
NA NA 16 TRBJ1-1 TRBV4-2 CASSQKSRVGSPEAFF TGTGCCAGCAGCCAGAAAAGCAGGGTCGGATCCCCTGAAGCTTTCTTT
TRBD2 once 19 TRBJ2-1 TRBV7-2 CASSLIAGSLNGPHNEQFF TGTGCCAGCAGCTTAATAGCGGGGTCGCTCAACGGTCCCCACAATGAGCAGTTCTTC
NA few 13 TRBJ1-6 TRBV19 CASRDRLDSPLHF TGTGCCAGTAGGGACAGATTGGATTCACCCCTCCACTTT
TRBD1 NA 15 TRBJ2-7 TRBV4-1 CASSRLQGVPYEQYF TGCGCCAGCAGCCGCCTTCAGGGGGTCCCCTACGAGCAGTACTTC
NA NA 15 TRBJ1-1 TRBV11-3 CASSLEAGLNTEAFF TGTGCCAGCAGCTTAGAGGCGGGTCTAAACACTGAAGCTTTCTTT
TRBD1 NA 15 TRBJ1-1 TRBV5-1 CASSLGQGARTEAFF TGCGCCAGCAGCTTGGGACAGGGGGCGCGAACTGAAGCTTTCTTT
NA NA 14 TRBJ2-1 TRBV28 CASSLQLTMDEQFF TGTGCCAGCAGTTTACAGTTAACGATGGATGAGCAGTTCTTC
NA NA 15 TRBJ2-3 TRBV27 CASSLRAGHTDTQYF TGTGCCAGCAGTCTAAGGGCGGGGCACACAGATACGCAGTATTTT
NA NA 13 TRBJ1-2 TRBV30 CAWSRDMGYGYTF TGTGCCTGGAGTCGGGACATGGGATATGGCTACACCTTC
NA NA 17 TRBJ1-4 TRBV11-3 CASSLEFWGRTNEKLFF TGTGCCAGCAGCTTAGAATTTTGGGGCCGCACTAATGAAAAACTGTTTTTT
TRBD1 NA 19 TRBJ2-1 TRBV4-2 CASSQDSGLPGQDYNEQFF TGTGCCAGCAGCCAAGATTCCGGCCTCCCGGGACAGGACTACAATGAGCAGTTCTTC
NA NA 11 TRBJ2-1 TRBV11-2 CASTQFNEQFF TGTGCCAGCACACAGTTCAATGAGCAGTTCTTC
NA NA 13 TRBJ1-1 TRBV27 CASSLSLAAEAFF TGTGCCAGCAGTCTATCTCTCGCGGCTGAAGCTTTCTTT
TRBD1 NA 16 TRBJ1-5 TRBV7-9 CASSSGGGGGNQPQHF TGTGCCAGCAGCAGCGGGGGAGGGGGCGGCAATCAGCCCCAGCATTTT
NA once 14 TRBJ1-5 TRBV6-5 CASKGQGSNQPQHF TGTGCCAGCAAAGGGCAGGGAAGCAATCAGCCCCAGCATTTT
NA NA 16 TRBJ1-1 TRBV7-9 CASSYTQGWAHTEAFF TGTGCCAGCAGTTATACACAGGGATGGGCGCACACTGAAGCTTTCTTT
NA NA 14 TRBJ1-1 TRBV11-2 CASSTGTYGVEAFF TGTGCCAGCAGCACCGGGACATACGGGGTTGAAGCTTTCTTT
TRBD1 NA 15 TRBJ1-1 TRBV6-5 CASRRTGAGNTEAFF TGTGCCAGCAGAAGGACAGGGGCAGGGAACACTGAAGCTTTCTTT
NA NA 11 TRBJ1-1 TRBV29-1 CSVEEVRQAFF TGCAGCGTTGAAGAGGTCAGGCAGGCTTTCTTT